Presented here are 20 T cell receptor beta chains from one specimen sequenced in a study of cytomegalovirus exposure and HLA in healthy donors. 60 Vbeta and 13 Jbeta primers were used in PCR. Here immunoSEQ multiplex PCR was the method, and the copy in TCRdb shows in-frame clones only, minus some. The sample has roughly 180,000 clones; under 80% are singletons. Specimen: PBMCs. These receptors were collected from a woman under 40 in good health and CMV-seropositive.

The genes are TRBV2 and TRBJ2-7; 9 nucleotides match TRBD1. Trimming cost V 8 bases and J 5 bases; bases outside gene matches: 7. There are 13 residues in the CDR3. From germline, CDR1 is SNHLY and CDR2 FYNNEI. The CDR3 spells CASRQTGGDEQYF. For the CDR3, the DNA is TGTGCCAGCCGACAGACAGGGGGGGACGAGCAGTACTTC. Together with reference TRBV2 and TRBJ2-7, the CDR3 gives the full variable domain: EPEVTQTPSHQVTQMGQEVILRCVPISNHLYFYWYRQILGQKVEFLVSFYNNEISEKSEIFDDQFSVERPDGSNFTLKIRSTKLEDSAMYFCASRQTGGDEQYFGPGTRLTVT.

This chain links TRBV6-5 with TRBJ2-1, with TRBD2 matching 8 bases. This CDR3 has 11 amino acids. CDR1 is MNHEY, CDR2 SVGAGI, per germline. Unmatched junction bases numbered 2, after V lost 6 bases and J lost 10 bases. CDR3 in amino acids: CASRAGGEQFF. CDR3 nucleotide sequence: TGTGCCAGCAGGGCGGGGGGAGAGCAGTTCTTC.

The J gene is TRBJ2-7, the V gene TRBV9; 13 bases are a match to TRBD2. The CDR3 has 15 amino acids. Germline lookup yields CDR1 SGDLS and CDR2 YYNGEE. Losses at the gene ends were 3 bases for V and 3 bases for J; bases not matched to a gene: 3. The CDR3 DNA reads TGTGCCAGCAGCGAAGGACTAGCGGGGGACTACGAGCAGTACTTC. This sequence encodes CASSEGLAGDYEQYF.

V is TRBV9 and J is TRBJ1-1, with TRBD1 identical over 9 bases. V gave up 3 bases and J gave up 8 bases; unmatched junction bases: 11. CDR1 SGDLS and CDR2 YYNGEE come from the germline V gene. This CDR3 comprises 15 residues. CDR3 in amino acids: CASSARGQGTREAFF. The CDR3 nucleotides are TGTGCCAGCAGCGCCCGTGGACAGGGGACGAGGGAAGCTTTCTTT.

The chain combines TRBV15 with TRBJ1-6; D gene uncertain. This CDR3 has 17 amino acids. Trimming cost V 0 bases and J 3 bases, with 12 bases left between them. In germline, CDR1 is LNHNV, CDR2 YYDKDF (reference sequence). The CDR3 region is CATSRDGYGGYNSPLHF. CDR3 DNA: TGTGCCACCAGCAGAGACGGGTATGGTGGCTATAATTCACCCCTCCACTTT.

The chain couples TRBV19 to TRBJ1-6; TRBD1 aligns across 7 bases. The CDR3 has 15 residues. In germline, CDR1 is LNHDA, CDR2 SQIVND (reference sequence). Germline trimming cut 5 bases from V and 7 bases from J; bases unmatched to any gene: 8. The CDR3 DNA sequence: TGTGCCAGTAGTGCAACAGGGGCGACGAATTCACCCCTCCACTTT. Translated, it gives CASSATGATNSPLHF.

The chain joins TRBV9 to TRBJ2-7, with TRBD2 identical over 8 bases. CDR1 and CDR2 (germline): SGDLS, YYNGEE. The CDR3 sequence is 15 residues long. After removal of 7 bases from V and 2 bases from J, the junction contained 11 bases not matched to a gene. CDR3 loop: CASSYHSGNTYEQYF. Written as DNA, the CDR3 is TGTGCCAGCTCCTACCATAGCGGGAATACCTACGAGCAGTACTTC.

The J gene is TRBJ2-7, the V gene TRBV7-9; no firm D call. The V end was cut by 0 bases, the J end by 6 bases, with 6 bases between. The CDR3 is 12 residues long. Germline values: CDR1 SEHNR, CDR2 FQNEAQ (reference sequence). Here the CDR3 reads CASSLAGREQYF. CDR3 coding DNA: TGTGCCAGCAGCTTAGCGGGCCGCGAGCAGTACTTC.

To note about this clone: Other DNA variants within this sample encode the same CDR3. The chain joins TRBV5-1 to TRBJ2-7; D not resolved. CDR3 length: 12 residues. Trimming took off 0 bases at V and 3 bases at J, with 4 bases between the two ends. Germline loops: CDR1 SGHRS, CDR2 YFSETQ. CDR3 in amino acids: CASSLGGYEQYF. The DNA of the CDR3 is TGCGCCAGCAGCTTGGGCGGCTACGAGCAGTACTTC.

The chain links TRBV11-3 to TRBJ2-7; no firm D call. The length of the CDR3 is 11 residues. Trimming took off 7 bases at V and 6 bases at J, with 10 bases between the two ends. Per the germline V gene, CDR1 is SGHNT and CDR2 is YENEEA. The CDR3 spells CASMLQSEQYF. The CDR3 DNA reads TGTGCCAGCATGCTTCAGTCCGAGCAGTACTTC.

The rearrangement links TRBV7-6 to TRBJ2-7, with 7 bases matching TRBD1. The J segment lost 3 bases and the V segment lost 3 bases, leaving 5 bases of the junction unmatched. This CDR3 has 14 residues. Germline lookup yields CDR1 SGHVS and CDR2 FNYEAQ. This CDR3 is CASSFGDRLYEQYF. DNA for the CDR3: TGTGCCAGCAGCTTCGGGGACAGACTCTACGAGCAGTACTTC.

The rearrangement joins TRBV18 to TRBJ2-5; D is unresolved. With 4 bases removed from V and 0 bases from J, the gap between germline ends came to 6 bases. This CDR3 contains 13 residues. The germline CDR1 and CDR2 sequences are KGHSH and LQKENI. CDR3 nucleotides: TGTGCCAGCTCACGGCAGGACCAAGAGACCCAGTACTTC. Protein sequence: CASSRQDQETQYF.

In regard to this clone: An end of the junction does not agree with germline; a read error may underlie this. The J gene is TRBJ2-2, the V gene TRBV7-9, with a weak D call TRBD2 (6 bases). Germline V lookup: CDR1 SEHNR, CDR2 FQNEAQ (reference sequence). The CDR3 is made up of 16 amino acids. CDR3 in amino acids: CSSSLAVGRATGELFF. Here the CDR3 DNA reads TGTTCCAGCAGCTTAGCGGTGGGCAGGGCGACCGGGGAGCTGTTTTTT.

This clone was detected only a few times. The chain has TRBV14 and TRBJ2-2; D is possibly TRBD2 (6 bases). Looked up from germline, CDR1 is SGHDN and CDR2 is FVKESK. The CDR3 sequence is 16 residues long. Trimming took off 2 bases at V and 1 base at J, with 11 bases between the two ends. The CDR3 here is CASSQLDGGNTGELFF. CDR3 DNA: TGTGCCAGCAGCCAACTTGACGGGGGGAACACCGGGGAGCTGTTTTTT.

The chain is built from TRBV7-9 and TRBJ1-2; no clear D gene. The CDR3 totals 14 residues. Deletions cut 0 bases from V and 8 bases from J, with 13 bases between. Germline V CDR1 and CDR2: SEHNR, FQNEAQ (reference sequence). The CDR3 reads CASSLALRVGGYTF. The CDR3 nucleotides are TGTGCCAGCAGCTTAGCGCTCCGGGTTGGCGGCTACACCTTC.

The chain's CDR3 is CASSDRQGGGDTQYF. The CDR3, as DNA: TGTGCCAGCAGTGATCGGCAGGGTGGGGGCGATACGCAGTATTTT. This chain uses TRBV2 with TRBJ2-3; possible D gene TRBD1, 6 bases. In germline, CDR1 is SNHLY, CDR2 FYNNEI. The V and J ends lost 3 bases and 6 bases respectively, with 16 bases between them. The CDR3 totals 15 residues.

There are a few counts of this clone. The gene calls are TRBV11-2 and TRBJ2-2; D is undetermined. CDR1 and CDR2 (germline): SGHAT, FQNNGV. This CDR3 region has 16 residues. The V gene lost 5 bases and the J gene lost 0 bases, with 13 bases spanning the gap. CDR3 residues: CASSLLWAANTGELFF. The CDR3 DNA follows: TGTGCCAGCAGCCTGCTTTGGGCAGCGAACACCGGGGAGCTGTTTTTT.

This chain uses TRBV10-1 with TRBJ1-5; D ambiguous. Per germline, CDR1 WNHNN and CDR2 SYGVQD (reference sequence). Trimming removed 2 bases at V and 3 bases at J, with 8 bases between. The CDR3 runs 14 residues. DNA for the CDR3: TGCGCCAGCAGTGAGGAGGTAGCCAATCAGCCCCAGCATTTT. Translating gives CASSEEVANQPQHF.

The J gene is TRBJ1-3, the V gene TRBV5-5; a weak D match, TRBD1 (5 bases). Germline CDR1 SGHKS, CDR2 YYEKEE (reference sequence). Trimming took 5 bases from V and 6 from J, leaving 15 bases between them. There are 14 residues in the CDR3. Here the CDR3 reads CASSPGRGENTIYF. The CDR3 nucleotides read TGTGCCAGCAGTCCGGGCCGGGGGGAAAACACCATATATTTT. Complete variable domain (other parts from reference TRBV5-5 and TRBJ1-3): DAGVTQSPTHLIKTRGQQVTLRCSPISGHKSVSWYQQVLGQGPQFIFQYYEKEERGRGNFPDRFSARQFPNYSSELNVNALLLGDSALYLCASSPGRGENTIYFGEGSWLTVV.

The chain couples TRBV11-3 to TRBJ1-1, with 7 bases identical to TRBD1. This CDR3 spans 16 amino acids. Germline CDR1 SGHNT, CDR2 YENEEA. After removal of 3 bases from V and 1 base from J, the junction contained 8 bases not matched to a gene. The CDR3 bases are TGTGCCAGCAGCTTGAACTCCGGGACAGAGAACACTGAAGCTTTCTTT. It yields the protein CASSLNSGTENTEAFF.